This TCR beta chain was recovered during a study of blood T cell repertoires in COVID-19. Turning to the study itself: Samples taken during acute and convalescent COVID-19 were collected in the United States, Italy and Spain. PBMCs, B-cell-depleted T cells, or T cells provided the cDNA or gDNA that made up the material.

How the authors handled the data: Amplified reference gene primers provided the basis for estimating nucleated cell counts. Measured with immunoSEQ multiplex PCR; TCRdb has only the in-frame clones, and not every one. V and J calls and clone size are those listed in that table; D and trimming were worked out from the DNA. The sample lists about 82,000 clones, around four fifths occurring once. This CDR3 has 16 amino acids. The V segment lost 4 bases and the J segment 4 bases; nucleotides outside the gene matches: 9. Germline V lookup: CDR1 MDHEN, CDR2 SYDVKM. The gene calls are TRBV28 and TRBJ1-4, with 7 positions matching TRBD1. This receptor was identified in a man at least 80 years old with active or convalescent COVID-19. The sequencing sample was made of peripheral blood. In DNA, the CDR3 is TGTGCCAGCAGTTCCCCCAACAGGGGACATAATGAAAAACTGTTTTTT. Translated: CASSSPNRGHNEKLFF.